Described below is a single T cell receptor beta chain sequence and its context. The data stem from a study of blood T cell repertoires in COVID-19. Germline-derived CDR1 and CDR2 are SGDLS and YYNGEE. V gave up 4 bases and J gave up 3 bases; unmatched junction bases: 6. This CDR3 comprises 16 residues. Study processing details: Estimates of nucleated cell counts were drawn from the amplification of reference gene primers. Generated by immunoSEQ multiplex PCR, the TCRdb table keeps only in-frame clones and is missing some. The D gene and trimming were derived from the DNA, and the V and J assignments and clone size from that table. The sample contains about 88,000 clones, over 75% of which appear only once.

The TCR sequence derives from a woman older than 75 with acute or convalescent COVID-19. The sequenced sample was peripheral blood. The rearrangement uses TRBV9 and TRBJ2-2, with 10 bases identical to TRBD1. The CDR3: CASSLRQGADTGELFF. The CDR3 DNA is TGTGCCAGCAGCCTTCGACAGGGGGCGGACACCGGGGAGCTGTTTTTT.